This TCR beta chain was sequenced during a study of technical replicates of blood from four donors. V dropped 1 base and J dropped 4 bases, with 11 bases sitting between them. CDR3 length: 15 amino acids. The germline CDR1 and CDR2 sequences are SNHLY and FYNNEI. The repertoire was sequenced with immunoSEQ multiplex PCR; TCRdb's copy has only in-frame clones and lacks some. The table includes some 71,000 clones, 95% to 98% detected once. Sequences were obtained from T cells isolated from PBMCs. The rearrangement links TRBV2 to TRBJ2-1, with D possibly being TRBD2 (6 bases). The sequence was collected from a human donor in good health. The DNA for the CDR3 is TGTGCCAGCAGTGAAGTAAGCGGGCCATACAATGAGCAGTTCTTC. Translation: CASSEVSGPYNEQFF. The full variable domain, completed using reference TRBV2 and TRBJ2-1, is EPEVTQTPSHQVTQMGQEVILRCVPISNHLYFYWYRQILGQKVEFLVSFYNNEISEKSEIFDDQFSVERPDGSNFTLKIRSTKLEDSAMYFCASSEVSGPYNEQFFGPGTRLTVL.